The 24 T cell receptor beta chains given below trace back to one sample, sequenced in a study of cytomegalovirus exposure and HLA in healthy donors. The PCR was carried out with 60 Vbeta primers and 13 Jbeta primers. Sequencing was performed with immunoSEQ multiplex PCR; in TCRdb, only in-frame clones are kept and a portion is missing. Here the sample spans some 190,000 clones, 75% to 85% being singletons. The specimen was PBMCs. These receptors originate from a woman aged 25 to 39 in good health and CMV-seropositive.

The chain combines TRBV4-2 with TRBJ2-7; 15 nucleotides match TRBD2. Germline V gene lookup returns CDR1 LGHNA and CDR2 YNFKEQ. The CDR3 totals 19 residues. Trimming took 4 bases from V and 0 from J; bases not matched to a gene: 10. CDR3 protein: CASSLAGTSGGSSSYEQYF. DNA of the CDR3: TGTGCCAGCAGCCTAGCGGGGACTAGCGGGGGGTCGAGCTCCTACGAGCAGTACTTC.

This sequence joins TRBV5-6 and TRBJ2-5; no clear D. The J call is doubtful: the DNA matches TRBJ2-7 better. CDR3 length: 14 residues. The V gene's germline CDR1 is SGHDT and CDR2 YYEEEE. The DNA of the CDR3 is TGTGCCAGCAGCTTCGGAAGTACGGGTTACGAGCAGTACTTC. It yields the protein CASSFGSTGYEQYF.

The genes are TRBV27 and TRBJ1-5, with 8 bases identical to TRBD1. V was pared by 7 bases and J by 4 bases, with 9 bases of the junction left unmatched. The CDR3 covers 15 residues. Germline values: CDR1 MNHEY, CDR2 SMNVEV (reference sequence). As DNA, the CDR3 is TGTGCCAGCACTAAACAGGGGGGTGTAAATCAGCCCCAGCATTTT. This translates into CASTKQGGVNQPQHF.

This sequence joins TRBV29-1 and TRBJ2-3; 9 bases map to TRBD1. Looked up from germline, CDR1 is SQVTM and CDR2 is ANQGSEA. The CDR3 runs 13 residues. Unmatched junction bases numbered 8, after V lost 8 bases and J lost 5 bases. In DNA form, the CDR3 reads TGCAGCCTTGGACAGGGGAGAGAAGATACGCAGTATTTT. Amino acid sequence: CSLGQGREDTQYF.

The V gene is TRBV28, the J gene TRBJ2-1, with TRBD1 matching 8 bases. Trimming cost V 3 bases and J 4 bases; bases outside gene matches: 5. CDR3 size: 15 residues. In germline, CDR1 is MDHEN, CDR2 SYDVKM. The CDR3 DNA reads as TGTGCCAGCAGTTTGGCCGGGACAGGTTACAATGAGCAGTTCTTC. This translates into CASSLAGTGYNEQFF. The full variable domain, rest sourced from reference TRBV28 and TRBJ2-1, is DVKVTQSSRYLVKRTGEKVFLECVQDMDHENMFWYRQDPGLGLRLIYFSYDVKMKEKGDIPEGYSVSREKKERFSLILESASTNQTSMYLCASSLAGTGYNEQFFGPGTRLTVL.

The chain links TRBV11-2 to TRBJ1-4; D is ambiguous. The CDR3 is 12 amino acids. Trimming cost V 4 bases and J 8 bases, with 8 bases left between them. CDR1 and CDR2 (germline): SGHAT, FQNNGV. The DNA of the CDR3 is TGTGCCAGCAGCTCCCGGGGAGAAAAACTGTTTTTT. This encodes CASSSRGEKLFF.

The sample holds a few counts of this clone. The chain recombines TRBV19 with TRBJ2-3; 10 nucleotides line up with TRBD1. CDR3 length: 16 amino acids. Trimming removed 6 bases from V and 6 bases from J; junction bases left unmatched: 12. In germline, CDR1 is LNHDA, CDR2 SQIVND (reference sequence). DNA for the CDR3: TGTGCCAGTAGCTCGGGACAGGGGTTTCAAGGGGATACGCAGTATTTT. Protein product: CASSSGQGFQGDTQYF.

The chain couples TRBV11-3 to TRBJ2-3; perhaps TRBD2 as D (5 bases). This CDR3 contains 15 residues. Trimming took off 0 bases at V and 3 bases at J, with 10 bases between the two ends. Germline assignment: CDR1 SGHNT and CDR2 YENEEA. CDR3: CASSLDQRLTDTQYF. The CDR3 DNA sequence: TGTGCCAGCAGCTTAGATCAGCGGCTGACAGATACGCAGTATTTT.

The V gene is TRBV7-9, the J gene TRBJ2-2; D is ambiguous. Per the germline V gene, CDR1 is SEHNR and CDR2 is FQNEAQ (reference sequence). Trimming shortened V by 10 bases and J by 5 bases, and 5 bases separated the two germline ends. The CDR3 contains 10 residues. Written as DNA, the CDR3 is TGTGCCACCGTAACCGGGGAGCTGTTTTTT. Residues: CATVTGELFF.

The gene calls are TRBV28 and TRBJ2-1; 8 bases line up with TRBD1. The V and J ends lost 4 bases and 5 bases, in that order; junction bases with no gene match: 1. Germline loops: CDR1 MDHEN, CDR2 SYDVKM. The CDR3 covers 13 residues. Here the CDR3 DNA reads TGTGCCAGCAGTTCGGACAGGGACAATGAGCAGTTCTTC. Its translation is CASSSDRDNEQFF.

The J gene is TRBJ1-4, the V gene TRBV11-3, with TRBD1 matching over 8 bases. CDR3 length equals 15 residues. Trimming removed 5 bases from V and 8 bases from J; junction bases left unmatched: 10. Germline V gene data show CDR1 as SGHNT and CDR2 as YENEEA. The CDR3 loop reads CASSTRQGLREKLFF. As DNA, the CDR3 is TGTGCCAGCAGCACTAGACAGGGGCTACGGGAAAAACTGTTTTTT. The complete variable domain, with remaining parts taken from reference TRBV11-3 and TRBJ1-4, reads EAGVVQSPRYKIIEKKQPVAFWCNPISGHNTLYWYLQNLGQGPELLIRYENEEAVDDSQLPKDRFSAERLKGVDSTLKIQPAELGDSAVYLCASSTRQGLREKLFFGSGTQLSVL.

The chain couples TRBV19 to TRBJ2-7; D may be TRBD2 (5 bases). Trimming left V 4 bases short and J 6 bases short, with 7 bases between. CDR1 and CDR2 (germline): LNHDA, SQIVND (reference sequence). The CDR3 loop spans 11 amino acids. CDR3 DNA sequence: TGTGCCAGTAGTAACGCGGGCGAGCAGTACTTC. It codes for CASSNAGEQYF.

This clone has only a few counts. V is TRBV5-1 and J is TRBJ2-5; no clear D. Near its end, the DNA agrees better with TRBJ2-7, so the J call may be wrong. The CDR3 consists of 14 residues. Germline V gives CDR1 SGHRS, CDR2 YFSETQ. CDR3 in DNA: TGCGCCAGCAGCTTGGACGGTCCACCCTACGAGCAGTACTTC. It codes for CASSLDGPPYEQYF.

J is TRBJ2-7 and V is TRBV7-2; D is possibly TRBD1 (5 bases). The CDR3 sequence is 14 residues long. Trimming shortened V by 3 bases and J by 2 bases, and 11 bases separated the two germline ends. Germline V CDR1 and CDR2: SGHTA, FQGNSA. The DNA of the CDR3 is TGTGCCAGCAGCTTCCGACAGTCAGCCTACGAGCAGTACTTC. Its translation is CASSFRQSAYEQYF.

Only a few counts were recorded for this clone. The chain has TRBV6-6 and TRBJ1-5; perhaps TRBD1 as D (6 bases). The CDR3 spans 14 residues. Germline V CDR1 and CDR2: MNHNY, SVGAGI (reference sequence). V was pared by 1 base and J by 11 bases, with 15 bases between. CDR3 region: CASSYYATGKAQHF. The CDR3 coding sequence is TGTGCCAGCAGTTACTATGCTACAGGGAAAGCCCAGCATTTT.

This chain uses TRBV5-1 with TRBJ2-2; 9 bases align to TRBD1. The CDR3 is 15 amino acids. Trimming took 6 bases from V and 6 from J; bases not matched to a gene: 9. Germline loops: CDR1 SGHRS, CDR2 YFSETQ. This CDR3 reads CASKVGTGGPGELFF. The CDR3 DNA reads TGCGCCAGCAAGGTTGGAACAGGGGGCCCCGGGGAGCTGTTTTTT.

The chain carries TRBV28 and TRBJ2-1; TRBD2 might be the D (5 bases). V gave up 9 bases and J gave up 8 bases, with 11 bases separating them. This CDR3 is built from 11 residues. CDR1 and CDR2 (germline): MDHEN, SYDVKM. The CDR3 reads CARGSSDEQFF. CDR3 DNA: TGTGCCAGGGGGAGTTCGGATGAGCAGTTCTTC.

The chain has TRBV28 and TRBJ2-6, with D maybe TRBD1 (5 bases). Germline CDR1 and CDR2: MDHEN and SYDVKM. CDR3 length equals 19 residues. V was shortened by 0 bases and J by 1 base, with 16 bases between the two germline ends. CDR3: CASSLWAELWTSGANVLTF. CDR3 DNA: TGTGCCAGCAGTTTATGGGCCGAGTTATGGACATCTGGGGCCAACGTCCTGACTTTC.

This clone has only a few counts. The chain couples TRBV11-2 to TRBJ2-7; 8 bases match TRBD2. The trim removed 7 bases at V and 1 base at J, leaving 3 bases unmatched. Germline V lookup: CDR1 SGHAT, CDR2 FQNNGV. The CDR3 extends over 13 amino acids. The chain's CDR3 is CASTRGGSYEQYF. The CDR3 DNA is TGTGCCAGCACTCGGGGGGGTTCCTACGAGCAGTACTTC.

This sequence joins TRBV11-3 and TRBJ2-7; TRBD2 matches 7 bases. The J segment lost 5 bases and the V segment lost 0 bases, leaving 1 base of the junction unmatched. Per germline, CDR1 SGHNT and CDR2 YENEEA. The CDR3 runs 13 residues. In DNA, the CDR3 is TGTGCCAGCAGCTTAGAGGGAGGGGACGAGCAGTACTTC. Translating it yields CASSLEGGDEQYF.

This chain joins TRBV5-6 and TRBJ2-2; D gene ambiguous. This CDR3 is 13 amino acids long. Per germline, CDR1 SGHDT and CDR2 YYEEEE. Trimming removed 3 bases at V and 7 bases at J, with 10 bases between. The CDR3 DNA reads TGTGCCAGCAGCTGGTCTACAGACGGGGAGCTGTTTTTT. Its translation: CASSWSTDGELFF. The variable domain in full, with the rest retrieved from reference TRBV5-6 and TRBJ2-2, is DAGVTQSPTHLIKTRGQQVTLRCSPKSGHDTVSWYQQALGQGPQFIFQYYEEEERQRGNFPDRFSGHQFPNYSSELNVNALLLGDSALYLCASSWSTDGELFFGEGSRLTVL.

This chain joins TRBV7-2 and TRBJ2-5; TRBD1 might be the D (5 bases). V lost 4 bases and J 4 bases, leaving 10 bases between the germline ends. Germline V gene sequence: CDR1 SGHTA, CDR2 FQGNSA. This CDR3 contains 13 residues. The CDR3 coding sequence is TGTGCCAGCAGCTCCAGGGTTCTAGAGACCCAGTACTTC. It specifies CASSSRVLETQYF.

This chain connects TRBV30 to TRBJ2-3, with unresolved D. The V and J ends lost 3 bases and 0 bases respectively, with 10 bases between them. Germline V gene data show CDR1 as GTSNPN and CDR2 as SVGIG (reference sequence). CDR3 length equals 14 residues. For the CDR3, the DNA is TGTGCCTGGAGGTCCTCCACTAGCACAGATACGCAGTATTTT. This encodes CAWRSSTSTDTQYF.

The chain recombines TRBV6-6 with TRBJ2-1; TRBD1 agrees at 8 bases. Trimming cost V 5 bases and J 4 bases; bases outside gene matches: 4. CDR1 MNHNY and CDR2 SVGAGI come from the germline V gene (reference sequence). This CDR3 comprises 14 residues. The CDR3 here is CASSPGQEYNEQFF. In DNA, the CDR3 is TGTGCCAGCAGTCCGGGACAGGAGTACAATGAGCAGTTCTTC.